The 26 T cell receptor beta chains in this list originate from one sample, sequenced in a study of T cell repertoires in cytomegalovirus infection. TCRdb recomputed calls from the reads with MiXCR, one row per CDR3 protein. The data contain around 710,000 distinct CDR3 sequences, 25% to 35% of them singletons. Their cognate antigens are unknown. The input for sequencing was cultured CD8+ T cells from PBMCs, taken from culture after CMV antigen stimulation. The receptors derive from a human donor in good health (CMV status not recorded). Some clones in this sample may be carry-over from other donors' samples.

This clonotype has at least ten counts. The rearrangement links TRBV7-8 to TRBJ2-6, with D possibly being TRBD2 (5 bases). The germline V gene has CDR1 SGHVS and CDR2 FQNEAQ. Between the trimmed V and J ends, which lost 5 bases and 1 base, there was a span of 6 bases. The CDR3 is 14 residues long. CDR3 in amino acids: CASSRGSGANVLTF. The DNA of the CDR3 is TGTGCCAGCAGCCGGGGATCTGGGGCCAACGTCCTGACTTTC.

The chain uses TRBV15 and TRBJ2-5; 9 nucleotides match TRBD2. With 1 base clipped from V and 7 bases from J, the junction kept 10 bases outside the gene matches. This CDR3 has 16 amino acids. Germline lookup yields CDR1 LNHNV and CDR2 YYDKDF (reference sequence). Here the CDR3 reads CATSRVYAGGPGTQYF. The CDR3 nucleotides are TGTGCCACCAGCAGAGTGTACGCGGGGGGGCCGGGGACCCAGTACTTC. The variable domain in full, with the rest retrieved from reference TRBV15 and TRBJ2-5, is DAMVIQNPRYQVTQFGKPVTLSCSQTLNHNVMYWYQQKSSQAPKLLFHYYDKDFNNEADTPDNFQSRRPNTSFCFLDIRSPGLGDTAMYLCATSRVYAGGPGTQYFGPGTRLLVL.

The chain employs TRBV19 and TRBJ1-1; no clear D gene. The CDR3 consists of 15 residues. V lost 1 base and J lost 4, with 13 bases in between. Germline CDR1 and CDR2: LNHDA and SQIVND (reference sequence). The CDR3 DNA sequence: TGTGCCAGTAGTATAGTCCGAGGACCGGGCACTGAAGCTTTCTTT. This codes for CASSIVRGPGTEAFF.

The chain uses TRBV27 and TRBJ1-5, with a weak D call TRBD1 (5 bases). Trimming stripped 8 bases from V and 5 bases from J, with 10 bases between. This CDR3 region has 12 residues. Germline V gene data show CDR1 as MNHEY and CDR2 as SMNVEV (reference sequence). The CDR3 region is CASGQGYQPQHF. The CDR3 DNA reads as TGTGCCAGCGGCCAGGGATATCAGCCCCAGCATTTT.

Ten or more counts support this clonotype. This sequence joins TRBV19 and TRBJ1-2, with D possibly TRBD1 on 5 matching bases. The CDR3 extends over 12 amino acids. Per the germline V gene, CDR1 is LNHDA and CDR2 is SQIVND (reference sequence). Trimming took 7 bases from V and 6 from J, leaving 12 bases between them. CDR3 sequence reads: CASTSGLNGYTF. The CDR3 DNA sequence: TGTGCCAGTACCTCGGGACTCAATGGCTACACCTTC.

V is TRBV11-2 and J is TRBJ1-2; TRBD1 agrees at 7 bases. J lost 5 bases, V lost 1 base, and 4 bases had no gene match. CDR1 is SGHAT and CDR2 is FQNNGV in the germline V gene. This CDR3 contains 14 residues. The chain's CDR3 is CASSLAGRGYGYTF. CDR3 DNA sequence: TGTGCCAGCAGCTTAGCGGGCAGGGGGTATGGCTACACCTTC.

The chain joins TRBV29-1 to TRBJ1-2; TRBD1 might be the D (6 bases). The germline V gene encodes CDR1 SQVTM and CDR2 ANQGSEA. V lost 0 bases to trimming and J lost 3 bases, with 8 bases between them. The CDR3 has 13 residues. CDR3 sequence (DNA): TGCAGCGTTGAAGACAGGGGTTACTATGGCTACACCTTC. Translating it yields CSVEDRGYYGYTF.

The J gene is TRBJ2-2, the V gene TRBV7-3; tentative D call: TRBD2 (5 bases). The CDR3 loop spans 17 amino acids. V was trimmed by 5 bases and J by 2 bases, leaving 18 bases between them. From germline, CDR1 is SGHTA and CDR2 FQGTGA. Here the CDR3 DNA reads TGTGCCAGCAGCCCTTTAGAAGGACTCATAAACACCGGGGAGCTGTTTTTT. It encodes CASSPLEGLINTGELFF.

The rearrangement uses TRBV12-3 or TRBV12-4 and TRBJ2-5; D may be TRBD1 or TRBD2 (5 bases each). V lost 5 bases and J 6 bases, leaving 19 bases between the germline ends. This CDR3 is built from 15 residues. The CDR3 sequence is CASSGAWDRRQTQYF. DNA for the CDR3: TGTGCCAGCAGTGGAGCGTGGGACCGAAGGCAGACCCAGTACTTC.

The V and J genes are TRBV7-6 and TRBJ1-6; TRBD1 might be the D (5 bases). The CDR3 extends over 14 amino acids. The V gene lost 3 bases and the J gene lost 7 bases, with 10 bases spanning the gap. Per the germline V gene, CDR1 is SGHVS and CDR2 is FNYEAQ. DNA for the CDR3: TGTGCCAGCAGCTTCGCAGGGACGAATTCACCCCTCCACTTT. It specifies CASSFAGTNSPLHF.

V usage is TRBV28 and J usage is TRBJ1-2; D is unclear. V was pared by 5 bases and J by 11 bases, with 15 bases between. CDR1 is MDHEN, CDR2 SYDVKM, per germline. CDR3 length equals 12 residues. CDR3 region: CASSTTATHYTF. The CDR3 DNA reads TGTGCCAGCAGTACAACCGCTACCCATTACACCTTC.

This clonotype showed up just a few times. This chain links TRBV27 with TRBJ2-3; D unresolved. There are 11 residues in the CDR3. Per germline, CDR1 MNHEY and CDR2 SMNVEV (reference sequence). V lost 7 bases, J lost 4 bases, and 6 bases lay in between. Here the CDR3 reads CASTWADTQYF. Here the CDR3 DNA reads TGTGCCAGCACCTGGGCAGATACGCAGTATTTT.

The table lists this clonotype with a few counts. This chain joins TRBV6-2 or TRBV6-3 and TRBJ1-2; possible D gene TRBD1, 5 bases. Germline CDR1 MNHEY, CDR2 SVGEGT. The CDR3 consists of 13 residues. Between the trimmed V and J ends, which lost 5 bases and 4 bases, there was a span of 11 bases. CDR3 amino acids: CASSRTSFYGYTF. Here the CDR3 DNA reads TGTGCCAGCAGTCGGACATCATTCTATGGCTACACCTTC.

The genes are TRBV6-5 and TRBJ2-3; D possibly uses TRBD1 or TRBD2 (6 bases each). V lost 6 bases and J lost 3, with 19 bases in between. Germline CDR1 and CDR2: MNHEY and SVGAGI. This CDR3 has 16 residues. CDR3 sequence: CASSHSRGVRTDTQYF. CDR3 nucleotides: TGTGCCAGCAGCCACTCGAGGGGGGTCCGAACAGATACGCAGTATTTT.

A few counts support this clonotype. The chain recombines TRBV7-9 with TRBJ1-1; possible D gene TRBD1, 6 bases. Per the germline V gene, CDR1 is SEHNR and CDR2 is FQNEAQ (reference sequence). Trimming removed 5 bases from V and 7 bases from J, with 8 bases in between. The CDR3 totals 11 residues. CDR3 sequence: CASSAGDEAFF. CDR3 nucleotides: TGTGCCAGCAGCGCAGGGGATGAAGCTTTCTTT.

The chain uses TRBV10-3 and TRBJ2-3, with D perhaps matching TRBD1 (6 bases). The V end lost 4 bases, the J end lost 0 bases, and 14 bases lay between the germline ends. The CDR3 runs 16 residues. From germline, CDR1 is ENHRY and CDR2 SYGVKD. CDR3 loop: CAISAYRATSTDTQYF. DNA for the CDR3: TGTGCCATCAGTGCCTACAGGGCCACTAGCACAGATACGCAGTATTTT.

The chain combines TRBV28 with TRBJ1-6; D call uncertain. With 2 bases removed from V and 0 bases from J, the gap between germline ends came to 11 bases. The CDR3 extends over 17 amino acids. Germline lookup yields CDR1 MDHEN and CDR2 SYDVKM. CDR3 sequence reads: CASSLVRSLSYNSPLHF. CDR3 nucleotides: TGTGCCAGCAGTTTAGTCAGATCACTCTCCTATAATTCACCCCTCCACTTT. Combining the CDR3 with reference TRBV28 and TRBJ1-6 gives the whole variable domain DVKVTQSSRYLVKRTGEKVFLECVQDMDHENMFWYRQDPGLGLRLIYFSYDVKMKEKGDIPEGYSVSREKKERFSLILESASTNQTSMYLCASSLVRSLSYNSPLHFGNGTRLTVT.

Of note for this clonotype: This may be a read error, as it is one base from a much larger clone. The conserved phenylalanine or tryptophan normally closing the CDR3 is absent here, so this likely arose from a read error. The chain uses TRBV7-9 and TRBJ1-6; 8 bases align to TRBD1. V dropped 6 bases and J dropped 10; count of bases not matched to a gene: 8. CDR1 and CDR2 from the germline V gene are SEHNR and FQNEAQ (reference sequence). The CDR3 loop spans 14 amino acids. The CDR3 region is CASSQGQGGSPLHV. Written as DNA, the CDR3 is TGTGCCAGCAGTCAAGGACAGGGCGGGTCACCCCTCCACGTT.

This clonotype was seen a handful of times. The CDR3 bases are TGTGCCAGCACCGGGACAGGGGTTTCTGAGCAGTTCTTC. Its protein is CASTGTGVSEQFF. The chain is built from TRBV6-1 and TRBJ2-1; 10 bases are a match to TRBD1. The CDR3 is 13 residues long. Per germline, CDR1 MNHNS and CDR2 SASEGT. Trimming cost V 7 bases and J 9 bases; bases outside gene matches: 6.

This clonotype was seen many times. V usage is TRBV7-2 and J usage is TRBJ2-2; D remains unclear. The CDR3 runs 11 residues. V gave up 8 bases and J gave up 5 bases, with 6 bases separating them. CDR1 SGHTA and CDR2 FQGNSA come from the germline V gene. Here the CDR3 reads CASHNTGELFF. CDR3 DNA: TGTGCCAGCCATAATACCGGGGAGCTGTTTTTT.

In its sample, this clonotype was seen many times. This rearrangement joins TRBV7-6 to TRBJ2-1; D is possibly TRBD2 (5 bases). Germline CDR1 and CDR2: SGHVS and FNYEAQ. The CDR3 loop spans 14 amino acids. V gave up 2 bases and J gave up 8 bases, with 13 bases separating them. In DNA, the CDR3 is TGTGCCAGCAGCTTATTAGGGAGCAAGGATGAGCAGTTCTTC. Amino acids: CASSLLGSKDEQFF.

This clonotype was counted a few times. V is TRBV29-1 and J is TRBJ1-1; a possible D gene is TRBD1 (6 bases). The CDR3 has 12 amino acids. Per the germline V gene, CDR1 is SQVTM and CDR2 is ANQGSEA. The V end lost 6 bases, the J end lost 2 bases, and 10 bases lay between the germline ends. This CDR3 reads CSVTGRNTEAFF. In DNA form, the CDR3 reads TGCAGCGTGACAGGTAGAAACACTGAAGCTTTCTTT. The variable domain in full, completed from reference TRBV29-1 and TRBJ1-1, reads SAVISQKPSRDICQRGTSLTIQCQVDSQVTMMFWYRQQPGQSLTLIATANQGSEATYESGFVIDKFPISRPNLTFSTLTVSNMSPEDSSIYLCSVTGRNTEAFFGQGTRLTVV.

V usage is TRBV5-1 and J usage is TRBJ1-6; D unresolved. The CDR3 consists of 15 residues. The germline gives CDR1 SGHRS, CDR2 YFSETQ. Trimming shortened V by 3 bases and J by 7 bases, and 14 bases separated the two germline ends. In nucleotides, the CDR3 is TGCGCCAGCAGCTCTCTTAGAGGCAAGAATTCACCCCTCCACTTT. Encoded protein: CASSSLRGKNSPLHF.

The rearrangement links TRBV12-3 or TRBV12-4 to TRBJ1-1; D not certain. This CDR3 comprises 12 residues. V dropped 3 bases and J dropped 5 bases, with 7 bases sitting between them. CDR3 amino acids: CASSFWETEAFF. CDR3 nucleotide sequence: TGTGCCAGCAGTTTCTGGGAAACTGAAGCTTTCTTT.

This clonotype was detected only a few times. The chain couples TRBV6-5 to TRBJ1-2; 10 bases fit TRBD1. With V trimmed by 6 bases and J by 4 bases, 5 bases remained unmatched. Germline CDR1 reads MNHEY; CDR2 reads SVGAGI. The CDR3 totals 14 residues. The CDR3 DNA is TGTGCCAGCAGGACAGGGGGCGACGGCTATGGCTACACCTTC. Translation: CASRTGGDGYGYTF.

A single count supports this clonotype. The chain is built from TRBV6-2 or TRBV6-3 and TRBJ2-5, with D perhaps matching TRBD1 (6 bases). V gave up 2 bases and J gave up 2 bases, with 15 bases separating them. Per germline, CDR1 MNHEY and CDR2 SVGEGT. The length of the CDR3 is 16 residues. The CDR3 DNA is TGTGCCAGCAGTTACCCAGGAAACAGGGAACAAGAGACCCAGTACTTC. This encodes CASSYPGNREQETQYF.